This is a list of T cell receptor beta chains from one sample in a study of CD8+ T cells in alopecia areata. The method was immunoSEQ multiplex PCR; TCRdb's version includes in-frame clones alone and lacks a portion of them. Among fewer than 90,000 clones listed, 45% to 60% were seen once. The sequencing sample was made of NKG2D-high CD8+ T cells sorted from blood. The receptors shown here come from a human donor with alopecia areata. Both conserved end residues are part of each CDR3. D genes are given only for firm matches. Expanded clones are given a class, and other clones once, few, many or no size at all.

>TRBV29-1|TRBJ2-1|few|TRBD2
TGCAGCGTTGCTGGGACTAGCGGGAATGAGGTCGTCTATGAGCAGTTCTTC
CSVAGTSGNEVVYEQFF
>TRBV6-5|TRBJ1-2|NA|NA
TGTGCCAGCAGTTACACCGGGCGGACGGATGGCTACACCTTC
CASSYTGRTDGYTF
>TRBV4-1|TRBJ2-2|NA|NA
TGCGCCAGCAGCCAAAATCTTCGGACCGGGGAGCTGTTTTTT
CASSQNLRTGELFF
>TRBV7-9|TRBJ1-1|NA|NA
TGTGCCAGTAACCTAGGGGCTGAAGCTTTCTTT
CASNLGAEAFF
>TRBV10-3|TRBJ2-6|NA|NA
TGTGCCATCAGTGAGTCTGAGTCCTCTGGGGCCAACGTCCTGACTTTC
CAISESESSGANVLTF
>TRBV7-9|TRBJ2-1|few|NA
TGTGCCAGCACCTTACTTCTCCTTGGAAGGGATGAGCAGTTCTTC
CASTLLLLGRDEQFF
>TRBV28|TRBJ2-2|few|TRBD1
TGTGCCAGCATCCACGGGACAGGCGGCACCGGGGAGCTGTTTTTT
CASIHGTGGTGELFF
>TRBV27|TRBJ2-3|NA|NA
TGTGCCAGCAGTCCCCTCACCTCGGATACGCAGTATTTT
CASSPLTSDTQYF
>TRBV4-3|TRBJ2-1|few|NA
TGCGCCAGCAGCCCGATACAGAGTCACAATGAGCAGTTCTTC
CASSPIQSHNEQFF
>TRBV11-2|TRBJ2-7|few|NA
TGTGCCAGCAGCGTTCTCGGCGGATACATCGCCGAGCAGTACTTC
CASSVLGGYIAEQYF
>TRBV27|TRBJ2-7|NA|TRBD1
TGTGCCAGCAGTCCCGGACAGGGGTACGAGCAGTACTTC
CASSPGQGYEQYF
>TRBV9|TRBJ2-3|NA|NA
TGTGCCAGCAGCGTAGTGAGCGCAGATACGCAGTATTTT
CASSVVSADTQYF
>TRBV7-9|TRBJ2-5|NA|NA
TGTGCCAGCAGGGAACGGGACACCCGTCAAGAGACCCAGTACTTC
CASRERDTRQETQYF
>TRBV18|TRBJ2-4|few|NA
TGTGCCAGCTCACCATATTCCGGGGGCGCCTCAGATAGTAACATTCAGTACTTC
CASSPYSGGASDSNIQYF
>TRBV29-1|TRBJ2-7|NA|NA
TGCAGCGTTGGGGACGAGAGTTACGAGCAGTACTTC
CSVGDESYEQYF
>TRBV7-8|TRBJ2-3|NA|TRBD1
TGTGCCAGCAGCTCGGAGGAAGGGACAGGGGAGGCAGATACGCAGTATTTT
CASSSEEGTGEADTQYF
>TRBV30|TRBJ2-1|NA|NA
TGTGCCTGGAGTGTACCCCCCCAGGAGCAGTTCTTC
CAWSVPPQEQFF
>TRBV5-6|TRBJ2-5|NA|NA
TGTGCCAGCAGCTTTGGAGGAGAGACCCAGTACTTC
CASSFGGETQYF
>TRBV14|TRBJ1-2|NA|NA
TGTGCCAGCAGCCAAGATGGGTCCTATGGCTACACCTTC
CASSQDGSYGYTF
>TRBV5-1|TRBJ2-7|NA|NA
TGCGCCAGCAGCTCCCAGGGGGGGACCTACGAGCAGTACTTC
CASSSQGGTYEQYF
>TRBV29-1|TRBJ2-2|few|NA
TGCAGCGTTGAAGCCGGGGAAGGTACCGGGGAGCTGTTTTTT
CSVEAGEGTGELFF
>TRBV7-2|TRBJ2-1|NA|TRBD2
TGTGCCAGCAGTCTTAGAGGTTACGAGCGGGGCTACAATGAGCAGTTCTTC
CASSLRGYERGYNEQFF